A single sample is the source of the 26 T cell receptor beta chains below, sequenced in a study of T cell responses to AZD1222 COVID-19 vaccine. Clones were sequenced by immunoSEQ multiplex PCR, and TCRdb holds only the in-frame ones, with some missing. The sample holds about 98,000 clones, 86% seen once. The sequencing used peripheral blood, collected on day 0 of AZD1222 vaccination. These receptors all stem from an adult in good health.

This chain links TRBV7-9 with TRBJ2-1, with D tentatively TRBD1 (5 bases). The V gene lost 2 bases and the J gene lost 1 base, with 9 bases spanning the gap. The CDR3 loop spans 15 amino acids. In germline, CDR1 is SEHNR, CDR2 FQNEAQ (reference sequence). The CDR3 reads CASSLIGASYNEQFF. The CDR3 DNA follows: TGTGCCAGCAGCTTAATAGGGGCTTCCTACAATGAGCAGTTCTTC.

The genes are TRBV7-2 and TRBJ1-4; TRBD1 is a possible D gene (5 bases). Trimming removed 5 bases from V and 0 bases from J, with 7 bases in between. The germline V gene has CDR1 SGHTA and CDR2 FQGNSA. This CDR3 has 14 amino acids. The CDR3 region has the DNA TGTGCCAGCAGCCCACAGGCAACTAATGAAAAACTGTTTTTT. It codes for CASSPQATNEKLFF.

The gene calls are TRBV2 and TRBJ2-5; either TRBD1 or TRBD2 may supply D (6 bases each). CDR3 length: 14 residues. The V end lost 11 bases, the J end lost 5 bases, and 21 bases lay between the germline ends. Germline V CDR1 and CDR2: SNHLY, FYNNEI. This CDR3 is CACIRGAMGETQYF. CDR3 nucleotides: TGTGCCTGTATAAGGGGGGCGATGGGTGAGACCCAGTACTTC.

The chain joins TRBV15 to TRBJ1-4; no clear D gene. The germline V gene encodes CDR1 LNHNV and CDR2 YYDKDF (reference sequence). The length of the CDR3 is 13 residues. Trimming removed 7 bases at V and 4 bases at J, with 10 bases between. CDR3 loop: CATKDRGNEKLFF. In nucleotides, the CDR3 is TGTGCCACCAAGGACCGGGGTAATGAAAAACTGTTTTTT.

The rearrangement links TRBV27 to TRBJ1-5; 7 bases are shared with TRBD1. CDR1 is MNHEY, CDR2 SMNVEV, per germline (reference sequence). J was trimmed by 2 bases and V by 5 bases; bases with no gene match: 12. The CDR3 loop spans 17 amino acids. Here the CDR3 reads CASSPWDSRRGNQPQHF. CDR3 in DNA: TGTGCCAGCAGTCCGTGGGACAGCCGGAGGGGCAATCAGCCCCAGCATTTT.

The chain links TRBV6-2 or TRBV6-3 to TRBJ1-2; the match to TRBD1 covers 9 bases. The CDR3 spans 14 residues. Trimming cost V 4 bases and J 8 bases; bases outside gene matches: 8. The germline V gene encodes CDR1 MNHEY and CDR2 SVGEGT. CDR3 DNA sequence: TGTGCCAGCAGTTCACCCCGGACAGGGGACGGCTACACCTTC. Its protein is CASSSPRTGDGYTF.

This clone was seen only once. V and J are TRBV14 and TRBJ2-2; D gene unclear. V was pared by 1 base and J by 7 bases, with 10 bases between. The CDR3 has 14 residues. Germline-derived CDR1 and CDR2 are SGHDN and FVKESK. CDR3: CASSQVWDVGELFF. CDR3 nucleotide sequence: TGTGCCAGCAGCCAAGTATGGGATGTCGGGGAGCTGTTTTTT.

This sequence joins TRBV6-6 and TRBJ1-1; 9 bases agree with TRBD1. CDR3 length: 16 amino acids. CDR1 and CDR2 from the germline V gene are MNHNY and SVGAGI (reference sequence). V was pared by 6 bases and J by 0 bases, with 8 bases of the junction left unmatched. CDR3: CASSAGTGNMNTEAFF. The CDR3 DNA reads as TGTGCCAGCAGCGCCGGGACAGGGAACATGAACACTGAAGCTTTCTTT.

The chain uses TRBV9 and TRBJ1-1, with D possibly being TRBD1 (5 bases). The CDR3 spans 15 residues. Germline lookup yields CDR1 SGDLS and CDR2 YYNGEE. V lost 4 bases, J lost 1 base, and 14 bases lay in between. The CDR3: CASSPRDRENTEAFF. CDR3 nucleotide sequence: TGTGCCAGCAGCCCCCGGGACCGGGAGAACACTGAAGCTTTCTTT.

The chain joins TRBV5-1 to TRBJ1-4, with D perhaps TRBD1 (6 bases). V dropped 3 bases and J dropped 4 bases, with 13 bases sitting between them. The CDR3 is 15 residues long. The germline V gene has CDR1 SGHRS and CDR2 YFSETQ. CDR3 nucleotide sequence: TGCGCCAGCAGCTCTTCAGGGGCGGTTAATGAAAAACTGTTTTTT. Translation: CASSSSGAVNEKLFF. The full variable domain, rest sourced from reference TRBV5-1 and TRBJ1-4, is KAGVTQTPRYLIKTRGQQVTLSCSPISGHRSVSWYQQTPGQGLQFLFEYFSETQRNKGNFPGRFSGRQFSNSRSEMNVSTLELGDSALYLCASSSSGAVNEKLFFGSGTQLSVL.

The table lists this clone with a count of one. This chain connects TRBV15 to TRBJ2-7, with 11 bases that match TRBD1. CDR1 and CDR2 (germline): LNHNV, YYDKDF (reference sequence). Trimming cost V 5 bases and J 4 bases; bases outside gene matches: 4. The CDR3 consists of 14 residues. This chain's CDR3 is CATSSGQGAYEQYF. The CDR3 region has the DNA TGTGCCACCAGCTCTGGACAGGGGGCATACGAGCAGTACTTC.

V is TRBV19 and J is TRBJ1-5, with D unresolved. CDR1 is LNHDA and CDR2 is SQIVND in the germline V gene (reference sequence). The CDR3 contains 14 residues. Trimming left V 3 bases short and J 1 base short, with 7 bases between. The CDR3 DNA sequence: TGTGCCAGTAGTATTCAATTGAGCAATCAGCCCCAGCATTTT. It specifies CASSIQLSNQPQHF.

This chain connects TRBV28 to TRBJ2-1; TRBD2 agrees at 12 bases. There are 15 residues in the CDR3. V shed 5 bases, J shed 5 bases, and the junction held 4 bases outside the gene matches. Germline V lookup: CDR1 MDHEN, CDR2 SYDVKM. This CDR3 is CASSMTSGGHNEQFF. The CDR3, as DNA: TGTGCCAGCAGTATGACTAGCGGGGGCCACAATGAGCAGTTCTTC.

The chain employs TRBV2 and TRBJ1-5; no clear D gene. Germline V gene lookup returns CDR1 SNHLY and CDR2 FYNNEI. Trimming took 1 base from V and 0 from J, leaving 7 bases between them. The CDR3 is made up of 15 amino acids. The CDR3 nucleotides are TGTGCCAGCAGTGAAGACCGGGTTAGCAATCAGCCCCAGCATTTT. It specifies CASSEDRVSNQPQHF.

The chain employs TRBV19 and TRBJ2-5, with 7 bases lining up with TRBD1. The CDR3 has 15 residues. The ends lost 2 bases at V and 2 bases at J; junction bases unmatched: 5. CDR1 and CDR2 (germline): LNHDA, SQIVND (reference sequence). The chain's CDR3 is CASSIIRGLQETQYF. The CDR3 DNA reads as TGTGCCAGTAGTATAATTAGGGGGCTGCAAGAGACCCAGTACTTC. Full variable domain (rest looked up from reference TRBV19 and TRBJ2-5): DGGITQSPKYLFRKEGQNVTLSCEQNLNHDAMYWYRQDPGQGLRLIYYSQIVNDFQKGDIAEGYSVSREKKESFPLTVTSAQKNPTAFYLCASSIIRGLQETQYFGPGTRLLVL.

The chain employs TRBV27 and TRBJ2-7; 7 nucleotides match TRBD2. V was pared by 3 bases and J by 4 bases, with 3 bases of the junction left unmatched. The germline gives CDR1 MNHEY, CDR2 SMNVEV (reference sequence). The CDR3 spans 13 residues. This CDR3 reads CASSFREGYEQYF. The CDR3 DNA follows: TGTGCCAGCAGTTTCAGGGAGGGTTACGAGCAGTACTTC.

V and J are TRBV5-1 and TRBJ2-7; 10 nucleotides align to TRBD1. CDR3 length equals 15 residues. Per the germline V gene, CDR1 is SGHRS and CDR2 is YFSETQ. V lost 4 bases and J lost 7; bases outside the gene matches: 11. This CDR3 is CASSPPGTGAEEQYF. The CDR3, as DNA: TGCGCCAGCAGCCCGCCCGGGACAGGGGCAGAGGAGCAGTACTTC.

CDR3: CASIGQGWNNSPLHF. The CDR3 region has the DNA TGTGCCAGCATAGGGCAGGGGTGGAATAATTCACCCCTCCACTTT. The chain uses TRBV2 and TRBJ1-6; tentatively, D is TRBD1 (6 bases). This CDR3 is built from 15 residues. Germline V gene data show CDR1 as SNHLY and CDR2 as FYNNEI. Trimming stripped 7 bases from V and 5 bases from J, with 15 bases between. Full variable domain (rest looked up from reference TRBV2 and TRBJ1-6): EPEVTQTPSHQVTQMGQEVILRCVPISNHLYFYWYRQILGQKVEFLVSFYNNEISEKSEIFDDQFSVERPDGSNFTLKIRSTKLEDSAMYFCASIGQGWNNSPLHFGNGTRLTVT.

CDR3 residues: CASSVGEQYF. CDR3 DNA sequence: TGTGCCAGCAGTGTAGGGGAGCAGTACTTC. The rearrangement uses TRBV2 and TRBJ2-7; D gene ambiguous. The CDR3 sequence is 10 residues long. Per germline, CDR1 SNHLY and CDR2 FYNNEI. With 4 bases removed from V and 7 bases from J, the gap between germline ends came to 5 bases.

V and J are TRBV6-5 and TRBJ2-7; 7 positions agree with TRBD1. There are 13 residues in the CDR3. In germline, CDR1 is MNHEY, CDR2 SVGAGI. V was pared by 10 bases and J by 1 base, with 7 bases of the junction left unmatched. CDR3 coding DNA: TGTGCCACCTGGGACAGTCAGTCCTACGAGCAGTACTTC. Encoded protein: CATWDSQSYEQYF.

The chain has TRBV27 and TRBJ1-5; the match to TRBD1 covers 9 bases. The CDR3 is 18 residues long. The germline CDR1 and CDR2 sequences are MNHEY and SMNVEV (reference sequence). The junction had 20 bases not matched to a gene; V was cut back by 7 bases and J by 7 bases. The CDR3 loop is CASTKYGREDRGKQPQHF. The CDR3 DNA reads as TGTGCCAGCACCAAATACGGTAGGGAGGACAGGGGAAAGCAGCCCCAGCATTTT.

This clone was observed once. This chain links TRBV30 with TRBJ2-3; D unresolved. The germline V gene encodes CDR1 GTSNPN and CDR2 SVGIG (reference sequence). Deletions cut 1 base from V and 5 bases from J, with 4 bases between. CDR3 length: 11 residues. The CDR3 reads CAWSGGDTQYF. CDR3 DNA sequence: TGTGCCTGGAGTGGGGGAGATACGCAGTATTTT.

The V call is TRBV7-2, the J call TRBJ1-1; D might be TRBD1 (6 bases). V lost 6 bases and J 4 bases, leaving 15 bases between the germline ends. The germline CDR1 and CDR2 sequences are SGHTA and FQGNSA. The CDR3 consists of 14 residues. The CDR3 loop reads CASSSGQLSTEAFF. The CDR3 bases are TGTGCCAGCAGTTCCGGACAGCTAAGCACTGAAGCTTTCTTT.

The chain employs TRBV9 and TRBJ1-4, with TRBD1 identical over 7 bases. The germline CDR1 and CDR2 sequences are SGDLS and YYNGEE. The V gene end was trimmed by 0 bases and the J gene end by 2 bases; junction bases not matched to a gene: 1. This CDR3 contains 15 residues. CDR3 sequence: CASSVGQGTNEKLFF. DNA of the CDR3: TGTGCCAGCAGCGTAGGACAGGGTACTAATGAAAAACTGTTTTTT.

This clone was seen a few times. This sequence joins TRBV29-1 and TRBJ2-7, with a possible D match to TRBD2 (6 bases). Germline CDR1 SQVTM, CDR2 ANQGSEA. This CDR3 comprises 13 residues. V lost 7 bases and J 4 bases, leaving 17 bases between the germline ends. For the CDR3, the DNA is TGCAGCGCCCAAGCGGGTTCCGGATACGAGCAGTACTTC. Its translation: CSAQAGSGYEQYF.

The J gene is TRBJ1-6, the V gene TRBV9; the match to TRBD1 covers 8 bases. Germline assignment: CDR1 SGDLS and CDR2 YYNGEE. The CDR3 length is 15 residues. V lost 0 bases, J lost 8 bases, and 4 bases stayed unmatched. The CDR3 nucleotides read TGTGCCAGCAGCGTAGGGGACAGGAAGGATTCACCCCTCCACTTT. Residues: CASSVGDRKDSPLHF.